The clone carrying this T cell receptor beta chain was seen repeatedly, ten times or more. Its antigen is not known. These data originate in a study of T cell repertoires in cytomegalovirus infection. Study-wide context: Public TCR beta signatures were indicative of both CMV infection and a matching HLA type.

TCRdb ran MiXCR on the reads and lists one entry per CDR3 protein. The table has some 150,000 distinct CDR3 sequences, 23% seen once. Study outcomes and limitations: Using cumulative public TCR beta family frequency, the authors identified those who carried CMV together with the relevant HLA.

The sequencing sample was made of PBMCs. The sequence was collected from a human donor in good health (CMV status not recorded). Some clones in this sample may be carry-over from other donors' samples.

The CDR3 nucleotides read TGTGCCAGCAGACGCGAGAGCTCTGGAAACACCATATATTTT. Residues: CASRRESSGNTIYF. This chain joins TRBV7-2 and TRBJ1-3, with D hard to call. CDR3 length: 14 residues. The germline V gene has CDR1 SGHTA and CDR2 FQGNSA. The germline V and J ends were trimmed by 6 bases and 0 bases, with 9 bases remaining between them. The full variable domain, in which reference TRBV7-2 and TRBJ1-3 provide the parts outside the CDR3, is GAGVSQSPSNKVTEKGKDVELRCDPISGHTALYWYRQSLGQGLEFLIYFQGNSAPDKSGLPSDRFSAERTGGSVSTLTIQRTQQEDSAVYLCASRRESSGNTIYFGEGSWLTVV.